What follows describes a single T cell receptor beta chain. The CDR3 is 15 amino acids. Trimming cost V 2 bases and J 4 bases; bases outside gene matches: 8. Germline CDR1 reads SGDLS; CDR2 reads YYNGEE. While infection was still active, Seattle patients were enrolled and then followed longitudinally. These data are taken from a study of blood T cell repertoires in COVID-19. Across the whole study: Specimens from acute and convalescent COVID-19 originated in the United States, Italy and Spain. T cells, B-cell-depleted T cells, or PBMCs provided the cDNA or gDNA that served as material.

Authors' data handling: Estimation of nucleated cell counts relied on the amplification of reference gene primers. Only in-frame clones appear in the TCRdb table, and some are missing; sequencing was by immunoSEQ multiplex PCR. For V, J and clone size, that table is used; D and trimming come from the DNA. The repertoire includes approximately 150,000 clones, approximately 85% of them detected once, and approximately 2.6% sits in the top ten. The chain couples TRBV9 to TRBJ1-1; 7 nucleotides align to TRBD1. The sample consisted of peripheral blood. This clonotype was sampled from a woman of 80 years or more with COVID-19, enrolled during active disease. The CDR3 nucleotides read TGTGCCAGCAGCGTTACAGGGGCAAGCGGCACTGAAGCTTTCTTT. Translation: CASSVTGASGTEAFF.